This TCR beta chain was retrieved from a study of cytomegalovirus exposure and HLA in healthy donors. Study-level information: Per a later analysis, the 666 first-cohort and some 130 validation repertoires shared one platform.

Comment on this clone: The antigen remains undetermined.

TCRdb's table, derived via immunoSEQ multiplex PCR, lists solely in-frame clones and lacks some. Of 350,000 or so clones listed, 75% to 90% are singletons. Regarding the study as a whole: Subsequent analysis of the approximately 110 validation repertoires found a tendency for first-cohort TCR clusters to co-occur. Both high specificity and high sensitivity reportedly marked the classifier's diagnosis of cytomegalovirus status. In vitro work confirmed that a few CMV-associated chains recognize CMV antigens.

The CDR3 runs to 14 residues. Germline assignment: CDR1 MDHEN and CDR2 SYDVKM. J was trimmed by 4 bases and V by 6 bases; bases with no gene match: 6. The sample consisted of PBMCs. The rearrangement links TRBV28 to TRBJ1-5; the match to TRBD1 covers 7 bases. This TCR came from a woman aged 18 to 35 in good health and CMV-seronegative. CDR3 loop: CASSTGQKNQPQHF. CDR3 coding DNA: TGTGCCAGCAGCACGGGACAGAAAAATCAGCCCCAGCATTTT.